These 27 T cell receptor beta chains were all obtained from the same sample, sequenced in a study of shared clonotypes between healthy human individuals. Using immunoSEQ multiplex PCR, the repertoire was profiled, and TCRdb retains in-frame clones only, with some absent. The sample gives roughly 2.2 million clones, over 85% of which show up once; 0.3% to 0.4% is in the top ten. Sequencing was carried out using naive CD4+ T cells from PBMCs. Subset of the sample: CD45RA+ positively selected. The receptors stem from a man between 18 and 29 years old in good health. Some clones in this sample may be carry-over from other donors' samples.

As concerns this clone: The same CDR3 can be traced to other DNA sequences in this sample. The V and J genes are TRBV5-4 and TRBJ2-3; 12 bases map to TRBD2. The CDR3 extends over 15 amino acids. J was trimmed by 3 bases and V by 4 bases; bases with no gene match: 3. Looked up from germline, CDR1 is SGHNT and CDR2 is YYREEE (reference sequence). CDR3 protein: CASSPTSGRTDTQYF. The CDR3 DNA reads as TGTGCCAGCAGCCCAACTAGCGGGAGGACAGATACGCAGTATTTT.

V and J are TRBV6-1 and TRBJ2-7; a weak D match, TRBD1 (5 bases). Germline CDR1 is MNHNS and CDR2 is SASEGT. The CDR3 covers 14 residues. V lost 3 bases to trimming and J lost 1 base, with 10 bases between them. The CDR3 spells CASSEPGQSYEQYF. CDR3 coding DNA: TGTGCCAGCAGTGAGCCAGGGCAGTCCTACGAGCAGTACTTC.

V and J are TRBV4-1 and TRBJ1-2; D is possibly TRBD1 (5 bases). Germline V gene sequence: CDR1 MGHRA, CDR2 YSYEKL. The V gene lost 3 bases and the J gene lost 1 base, with 12 bases spanning the gap. This CDR3 has 15 amino acids. DNA of the CDR3: TGCGCCAGCAGCCATGCCGGGACGGTTAACTATGGCTACACCTTC. Its translation is CASSHAGTVNYGYTF.

This clone was seen more than once but under ten times. The chain couples TRBV7-3 to TRBJ2-7, with D possibly TRBD1 on 6 matching bases. CDR1 SGHTA and CDR2 FQGTGA come from the germline V gene. V was trimmed by 5 bases and J by 5 bases, leaving 16 bases between them. The CDR3 is made up of 14 amino acids. CDR3 nucleotide sequence: TGTGCCAGCAGCCCCAACGGGTCAGGGGACGAGCAGTACTTC. Its protein is CASSPNGSGDEQYF.

V is TRBV28 and J is TRBJ2-1; 9 bases are a match to TRBD2. This CDR3 region has 13 residues. From germline, CDR1 is MDHEN and CDR2 SYDVKM. V shed 11 bases, J shed 2 bases, and the junction held 4 bases outside the gene matches. The CDR3 here is CASASGTYNEQFF. CDR3 nucleotides: TGTGCCTCGGCTAGCGGGACCTACAATGAGCAGTTCTTC.

In the case of this clone: The identical CDR3 is also encoded by other nucleotide sequences in the sample. V usage is TRBV6-5 and J usage is TRBJ1-2, with 8 bases lining up with TRBD1. This CDR3 is 14 amino acids long. Germline V lookup: CDR1 MNHEY, CDR2 SVGAGI. Unmatched junction bases numbered 5, after V lost 6 bases and J lost 2 bases. CDR3 nucleotide sequence: TGTGCCAGCAGAGGACAGGGCCGCAACTATGGCTACACCTTC. Translating gives CASRGQGRNYGYTF.

The genes are TRBV9 and TRBJ1-1, with 10 bases identical to TRBD1. This CDR3 is built from 16 residues. Trimming at V came to 3 bases and at J to 4 bases, leaving 9 bases not matched to a gene. Germline values: CDR1 SGDLS, CDR2 YYNGEE. CDR3 amino acids: CASSAGTGVGGTEAFF. The CDR3 coding sequence is TGTGCCAGCAGCGCCGGGACAGGGGTTGGGGGCACTGAAGCTTTCTTT.

This chain links TRBV9 with TRBJ1-1, with unresolved D. The CDR3 spans 15 residues. The germline V gene has CDR1 SGDLS and CDR2 YYNGEE. V gave up 0 bases and J gave up 4 bases, with 13 bases separating them. CDR3 DNA sequence: TGTGCCAGCAGCGTAGAGGGTCAGCAGACCACTGAAGCTTTCTTT. Protein product: CASSVEGQQTTEAFF.

V usage is TRBV6-1 and J usage is TRBJ2-2; D is unclear. CDR3 length: 15 residues. Germline-derived CDR1 and CDR2 are MNHNS and SASEGT. V lost 1 base to trimming and J lost 4 bases, with 10 bases between them. The CDR3 bases are TGTGCCAGCAGTGAAGTAGCCGGAACCACCGGGGAGCTGTTTTTT. It codes for CASSEVAGTTGELFF.

The chain carries TRBV4-1 and TRBJ1-2, with D tentatively TRBD1 (5 bases). V was cut by 3 bases and J by 3 bases, with 17 bases left in between. The CDR3 is 16 amino acids. CDR1 is MGHRA, CDR2 YSYEKL, per germline. The CDR3 DNA reads TGCGCCAGCAGCCACCGAGGGACCTCCAGGGACTATGGCTACACCTTC. Translation gives CASSHRGTSRDYGYTF.

The chain has TRBV29-1 and TRBJ1-3, with D perhaps TRBD1 (6 bases). The CDR3 totals 14 residues. Germline V CDR1 and CDR2: SQVTM, ANQGSEA. V was trimmed by 2 bases and J by 3 bases, leaving 11 bases between them. For the CDR3, the DNA is TGCAGCGTTGAACGGGGGGCGGGTGGAAACACCATATATTTT. Residues: CSVERGAGGNTIYF.

The chain couples TRBV7-9 to TRBJ2-1, with TRBD2 identical over 12 bases. The germline V gene encodes CDR1 SEHNR and CDR2 FQNEAQ (reference sequence). With 0 bases clipped from V and 7 bases from J, the junction kept 7 bases outside the gene matches. This CDR3 spans 17 amino acids. The CDR3 sequence is CASSLAWGTSGLNEQFF. As DNA, the CDR3 is TGTGCCAGCAGCTTAGCGTGGGGGACTAGCGGGTTGAATGAGCAGTTCTTC.

V and J are TRBV9 and TRBJ1-4; 8 nucleotides match TRBD1. This CDR3 spans 15 amino acids. Germline V CDR1 and CDR2: SGDLS, YYNGEE. V trimming: 3 bases; J trimming: 6 bases; junction bases outside the gene matches: 7. CDR3 in amino acids: CASSAQGAGYEKLFF. CDR3 sequence (DNA): TGTGCCAGCAGCGCCCAGGGGGCGGGGTATGAAAAACTGTTTTTT.

CDR3: CSVAVSPYNEQFF. The CDR3 DNA follows: TGCAGCGTTGCCGTCTCTCCCTACAATGAGCAGTTCTTC. The chain is built from TRBV29-1 and TRBJ2-1; D is unclear. The CDR3 covers 13 residues. CDR1 is SQVTM, CDR2 ANQGSEA, per germline. V lost 4 bases, J lost 2 bases, and 9 bases lay in between.

This clone appeared a single time. Within the sample, other DNA sequences also encode this same CDR3. The chain combines TRBV20-1 with TRBJ2-7; D unresolved. Germline loops: CDR1 DFQATT, CDR2 SNEGSKA (reference sequence). The CDR3 runs to 11 residues. The V gene lost 1 base and the J gene lost 2 bases, with 3 bases spanning the gap. The CDR3 sequence is CSARVPYEQYF. The DNA for the CDR3 is TGCAGTGCTAGAGTTCCCTACGAGCAGTACTTC.

The chain uses TRBV4-2 and TRBJ2-3, with 8 bases fitting TRBD1. J gave up 2 bases and V 2 bases, and 9 bases lay outside the gene matches. Germline lookup yields CDR1 LGHNA and CDR2 YNFKEQ. CDR3 length equals 17 residues. CDR3 DNA: TGTGCCAGCAGCCAAAACCCGACAGGGGATTACACAGATACGCAGTATTTT. Translation gives CASSQNPTGDYTDTQYF.

Of note for this clone: Mismatch with germline at one junction end may stem from a read error. The V call is TRBV28, the J call TRBJ2-7; unclear D gene. The V gene's germline CDR1 is MDHEN and CDR2 SYDVKM. This CDR3 contains 12 residues. DNA for the CDR3: TGTGCCAGCAGTTTCCCGCCAAACCAGTGGAACTTC. Its translation: CASSFPPNQWNF.

The chain couples TRBV7-9 to TRBJ2-2, with unresolved D. CDR3 size: 14 residues. Germline loops: CDR1 SEHNR, CDR2 FQNEAQ (reference sequence). Trimming took off 1 base at V and 4 bases at J, with 7 bases between the two ends. The CDR3 sequence: CASSLVKATGELFF. CDR3 coding DNA: TGTGCCAGCAGCTTAGTTAAGGCCACCGGGGAGCTGTTTTTT.

The chain carries TRBV5-3 and TRBJ2-2, with TRBD1 matching over 7 bases. TRBV5-3 falls under the ORF class, with uncertain function. V gave up 0 bases and J gave up 5 bases; unmatched junction bases: 13. This CDR3 has 18 amino acids. As DNA, the CDR3 is TGTGCCAGAAGCTTGGCCTCATGGGGACAGCTAAGGACCGGGGAGCTGTTTTTT. As protein: CARSLASWGQLRTGELFF.

This chain uses TRBV28 with TRBJ2-3, with no clear D. Trimming pared 5 bases from V and 5 bases from J, leaving 14 bases between. Germline lookup yields CDR1 MDHEN and CDR2 SYDVKM. This CDR3 region has 14 residues. The CDR3 here is CASSPGPTRDTQYF. CDR3 DNA sequence: TGTGCCAGCAGTCCCGGACCCACTCGAGATACGCAGTATTTT.

The count of this clone is one. The genes are TRBV28 and TRBJ1-4, with 8 nucleotides matching TRBD1. The germline V gene encodes CDR1 MDHEN and CDR2 SYDVKM. V was clipped by 5 bases and J by 8 bases; unmatched bases: 4. CDR3 length: 13 amino acids. CDR3 sequence: CASSTGGREKLFF. As DNA, the CDR3 is TGTGCCAGCAGTACAGGGGGTCGCGAAAAACTGTTTTTT.

The CDR3 DNA follows: TGTGCCAGCAGCTTAGGACGGTTCACAGATACGCAGTATTTT. Amino acids: CASSLGRFTDTQYF. The chain couples TRBV11-2 to TRBJ2-3; no clear D. CDR1 and CDR2 from the germline V gene are SGHAT and FQNNGV. Trimming took 1 base from V and 2 from J, leaving 7 bases between them. The CDR3 spans 14 residues.

The chain joins TRBV15 to TRBJ1-2; the D gene is possibly TRBD1 (5 bases). Per germline, CDR1 LNHNV and CDR2 YYDKDF (reference sequence). Trimming cost V 1 base and J 0 bases, with 9 bases left between them. The CDR3 runs 15 residues. The CDR3 DNA follows: TGTGCCACCAGCAGAGGGGAGGGGCCTAACTATGGCTACACCTTC. This codes for CATSRGEGPNYGYTF.

This sequence joins TRBV15 and TRBJ2-1; TRBD2 matches at 9 bases. Germline CDR1 reads LNHNV; CDR2 reads YYDKDF (reference sequence). The CDR3 length is 17 residues. J lost 10 bases, V lost 2 bases, and 15 bases had no gene match. CDR3 in DNA: TGTGCCACCAGCAGACGGGAGACTAGCGGACCGTACGAGGAGCAGTTCTTC. It yields the protein CATSRRETSGPYEEQFF.

The chain carries TRBV30 and TRBJ2-7, with D unclear. V lost 4 bases and J lost 1, with 8 bases in between. CDR1 and CDR2 from the germline V gene are GTSNPN and SVGIG (reference sequence). This CDR3 contains 12 residues. CDR3 sequence: CAWNGRSYEQYF. For the CDR3, the DNA is TGTGCCTGGAATGGACGGTCCTACGAGCAGTACTTC. Filled out from reference TRBV30 and TRBJ2-7, the complete variable domain reads SQTIHQWPATLVQPVGSPLSLECTVEGTSNPNLYWYRQAAGRGLQLLFYSVGIGQISSEVPQNLSASRPQDRQFILSSKKLLLSDSGFYLCAWNGRSYEQYFGPGTRLTVT.

As concerns this clone: Different DNA sequences within this sample yield the same CDR3. V gene TRBV28 combines with J gene TRBJ1-2, with D unresolved. This CDR3 comprises 10 residues. Trimming cost V 5 bases and J 5 bases, with 3 bases left between them. Germline V gene sequence: CDR1 MDHEN, CDR2 SYDVKM. Here the CDR3 reads CASSRYGYTF. The CDR3 nucleotides are TGTGCCAGCAGTAGGTATGGCTACACCTTC.

V gene TRBV28 combines with J gene TRBJ1-3, with 8 bases aligning to TRBD1. This CDR3 is built from 15 residues. Trimming cost V 3 bases and J 2 bases; bases outside gene matches: 3. Germline lookup yields CDR1 MDHEN and CDR2 SYDVKM. This CDR3 is CASSFLTGAGNTIYF. The CDR3 coding sequence is TGTGCCAGCAGTTTTTTGACAGGGGCTGGAAACACCATATATTTT.